This T cell receptor beta chain derives from a study of T cells in localized non-small cell lung cancer. Study observations and caveats: Elevated circulating T cell density in blood was associated with longer overall survival. The study found T cell clonality highest in uninvolved adjacent lung, above tumor. In adjacent lung, a median roughly 60 of the top 100 tumor clones were found.

Unmatched junction bases numbered 4, after V lost 10 bases and J lost 3 bases. The CDR3 covers 12 residues. The germline V gene encodes CDR1 SNHLY and CDR2 FYNNEI. This clone was seen only a few times. Its antigen is undetermined. Method: immunoSEQ multiplex PCR; TCRdb's copy keeps in-frame clones and lacks some. This repertoire shows about 72,000 clones, roughly 81% found once; its top ten account for roughly 13%. The sample here was peripheral blood, taken before any cancer treatment. The TCR comes from a female donor older than 55 with stage I lung adenocarcinoma. The chain uses TRBV2 and TRBJ2-7; 9 bases are a match to TRBD1. DNA for the CDR3: TGTGCCACGGGGGACAGGGACTACGAGCAGTACTTC. It specifies CATGDRDYEQYF.